Below are 8 T cell receptor beta chains sequenced from a single sample in a study of cytomegalovirus exposure and HLA in healthy donors. PCR employed 60 Vbeta and 13 Jbeta primers. Repertoires were generated with immunoSEQ multiplex PCR, while TCRdb's copy carries only in-frame clones and drops some. The sample yields fewer than 200,000 clones, 65% to 90% seen once. The sample comprised PBMCs. These TCRs come from a human donor in good health.

As to this clone: This CDR3 is also generated by other DNA sequences in the sample. This rearrangement joins TRBV7-9 to TRBJ1-2, with 8 bases identical to TRBD1. With V trimmed by 1 base and J by 2 bases, 0 bases remained unmatched. The CDR3 length is 14 residues. Germline V gives CDR1 SEHNR, CDR2 FQNEAQ (reference sequence). Here the CDR3 DNA reads TGTGCCAGCAGCTTAGGACAGGGGAACTATGGCTACACCTTC. Amino acid sequence: CASSLGQGNYGYTF.

This rearrangement joins TRBV27 to TRBJ1-2; D possibly corresponds to TRBD1 (6 bases). This CDR3 contains 14 residues. Germline CDR1 and CDR2: MNHEY and SMNVEV (reference sequence). Trimming removed 10 bases from V and 1 base from J, with 16 bases in between. The CDR3 loop is CATGVRGYNYGYTF. The CDR3 region has the DNA TGTGCCACCGGGGTCAGGGGATATAACTATGGCTACACCTTC.

The V gene is TRBV11-2, the J gene TRBJ2-5, with 9 bases aligning to TRBD1. The CDR3 is 13 residues long. The germline V gene encodes CDR1 SGHAT and CDR2 FQNNGV. Trimming cost V 6 bases and J 3 bases; bases outside gene matches: 2. The CDR3 protein is CASRDRGKETQYF. CDR3 coding DNA: TGTGCCAGCAGGGACAGGGGAAAAGAGACCCAGTACTTC.

The rearrangement joins TRBV9 to TRBJ1-1; 10 nucleotides agree with TRBD1. The junction had 7 bases not matched to a gene; V was cut back by 4 bases and J by 10 bases. This CDR3 region has 13 residues. Germline lookup yields CDR1 SGDLS and CDR2 YYNGEE. This CDR3 is CASSPLTGGSAFF. The CDR3 DNA reads as TGTGCCAGCAGCCCCTTGACAGGGGGCTCAGCTTTCTTT.

In its sample, this clone was seen a few times. The gene calls are TRBV5-4 and TRBJ1-2; 8 bases fit TRBD1. V lost 5 bases and J lost 6; bases outside the gene matches: 6. This CDR3 is 13 amino acids long. Germline V gives CDR1 SGHNT, CDR2 YYREEE (reference sequence). The CDR3 DNA sequence: TGTGCCAGCAGTTTTCAGGGGGCAGATGGCTACACCTTC. Protein sequence: CASSFQGADGYTF.

The V gene is TRBV6-6, the J gene TRBJ2-5, with 7 bases that match TRBD1. With the DNA end fitting TRBJ2-7 better, the J assignment may be wrong. CDR1 is MNHNY, CDR2 SVGAGI, per germline (reference sequence). The CDR3 covers 14 residues. The CDR3 nucleotides read TGTGCCAGCAGTTACTCCAGGGGGAACGGCGAGCAGTACTTC. Protein sequence: CASSYSRGNGEQYF.

The chain joins TRBV11-2 to TRBJ2-5; no firm D call. Germline assignment: CDR1 SGHAT and CDR2 FQNNGV. V shed 3 bases and J shed 5 bases, with 10 bases lying between them. The CDR3 is made up of 13 amino acids. The CDR3 loop reads CASSFRVSETQYF. The CDR3 DNA sequence: TGTGCCAGCAGCTTTCGCGTCTCGGAGACCCAGTACTTC.

The chain combines TRBV2 with TRBJ2-5, with 10 nucleotides matching TRBD2. The CDR3 is 16 amino acids. After removal of 3 bases from V and 2 bases from J, the junction contained 6 bases not matched to a gene. Germline V CDR1 and CDR2: SNHLY, FYNNEI. CDR3 residues: CASSDVGAGGQETQYF. DNA for the CDR3: TGTGCCAGCAGTGACGTGGGAGCGGGGGGGCAAGAGACCCAGTACTTC.